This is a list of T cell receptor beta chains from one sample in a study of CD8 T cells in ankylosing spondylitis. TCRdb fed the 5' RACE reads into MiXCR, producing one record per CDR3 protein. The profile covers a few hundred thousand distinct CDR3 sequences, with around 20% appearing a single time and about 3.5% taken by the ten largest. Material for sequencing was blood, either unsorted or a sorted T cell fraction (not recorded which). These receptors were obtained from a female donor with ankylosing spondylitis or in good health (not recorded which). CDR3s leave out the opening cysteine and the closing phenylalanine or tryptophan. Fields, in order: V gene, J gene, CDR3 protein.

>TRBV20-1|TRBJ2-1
SAIRPRLAGGGDEQF
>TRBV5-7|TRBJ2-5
ASTGMGECSGVAQY
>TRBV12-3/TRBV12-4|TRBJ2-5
ASSSSGAGGETQY
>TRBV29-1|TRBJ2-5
SVLFGGTQY
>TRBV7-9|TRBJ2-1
ASSQTEYNEQF
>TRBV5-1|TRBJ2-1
ASSLGQAGILGMNEQF
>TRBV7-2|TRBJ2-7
ASSSGSGGGSYEQY
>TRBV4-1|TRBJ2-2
ASSRRTSGRATNTGELF
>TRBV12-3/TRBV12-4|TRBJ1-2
ASSSSRTGGRYGYT
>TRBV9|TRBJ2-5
ASSPGTSGRLGETQY
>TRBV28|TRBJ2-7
ASSRDASYEQY
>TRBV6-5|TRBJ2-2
ASSYSRGSGELF
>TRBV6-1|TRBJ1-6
ASRSNFNYSPLH
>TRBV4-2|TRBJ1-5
ASSQDLQGDQPQH